This T cell receptor (beta chain) emerged from a study of blood T cell repertoires in COVID-19 (dated by TCRdb to 2019 to 2021). About the full investigation: Samples covering the acute and convalescent phases of COVID-19 were provided by collaborators in the United States, Italy and Spain. The samples were drawn from two sources: the first 160 participants of the ongoing ImmuneRACE study, and 1,000 to 1,500 subjects contributed by 6 global collaborators. The material from the prospective study consisted of cDNA or gDNA derived from T cells, B-cell-depleted T cells, or PBMCs. Nearly every sample came with metadata listing a de-identified subject ID, COVID-19 status, age in years and sex. Deeply sampled blood TCRbeta repertoires from subjects exposed to, actively infected with, or recovered from COVID-19 were included in the dataset. Where HLA class I and class II types were available, the types were taken from metadata supplied by the sample provider, not from assay-based typing. A freely available public database, intended as a resource for researchers studying the immune response to SARS-CoV-2, is where the repertoires were released.

A note on this clone: It lacks a known antigen. Per-nucleotide qualities are absent, and no much larger clonotype sits a single base away.

Each collaborating institution followed its own protocols to collect whole blood in K2EDTA tubes. For TCRbeta analysis, collaborators shipped samples in one of three forms: frozen whole blood, isolated PBMCs, or DNA extracted from either of those sample types. TCRbeta CDR3 regions were amplified from genomic DNA by means of the immunoSEQ Assay, a bias-controlled multiplex PCR. The paper's processing steps were these. Within the assay, amplification of reference gene primers was used to estimate how many nucleated cells each sample contained. To quantify the absolute abundance of each unique TCRbeta CDR3 rearrangement, sequence reads were collapsed and filtered. For each sample, productive Simpson clonality was calculated as the square root of Simpson's diversity index across productive rearrangements. The table was pulled from immuneACCESS by TCRdb, which kept in-frame rearrangements only. Such tables lose some clones; where checked, under half of the loss comes from unresolved V genes, and the rest has no known cause. V and J calls and clone size are given by that table; D and trimming were obtained from the DNA. For this sample there are approximately 75,000 clones; approximately 91% appear just once. The leading ten clones occupy roughly 30% of the sample.

V and J are trimmed by 3 bases and 6 bases, and the gene matches miss 7 bases of the junction. The germline V gene specifies MNHEY as CDR1 and SVGAGI as CDR2. The CDR3, from cysteine to phenylalanine, totals 14 residues. Only CDR3 DNA is held: 42 bases, read in frame from base 1. The research as a whole found: Clinical and demographic metadata were provided uncurated, with the amount varying by source and participant.

The sequence was collected from a middle-aged man with acute or convalescent COVID-19. The sequence joins TRBV6-5 to TRBJ1-2; 7 central nucleotides agree with TRBD1. Sequencing used peripheral blood. In nucleotides, the sequence is TGTGCCAGCAGTTATGACAGGGTTGTAGATGGCTACACCTTC. It translates to CASSYDRVVDGYTF.